These T cell receptor beta chains were read from a single sample in a study of cytomegalovirus exposure and HLA in healthy donors. Generated by immunoSEQ multiplex PCR, the TCRdb table keeps only in-frame clones and is missing some. The sample shows approximately 85,000 clones, around 62% of them seen only once. The specimen was PBMCs. Source of these receptors: a woman in her 30s in good health and CMV-seropositive. Both conserved end residues are part of each CDR3. The D gene is left open where the match is weak. Part of the rows lack a size; the others show once, few, many or a class for expanded clones.

>TRBD2|TRBJ2-7|TRBV7-9|.
TGTGCCAGCAGCTTAGCGCAAAGTGCATTAGCGGGAATATACGAGCAGTACTTC
CASSLAQSALAGIYEQYF
>.|TRBJ1-3|TRBV19|.
TGTGCCAGTAGATTCGAGAGGGCTGGAAACACCATATATTTT
CASRFERAGNTIYF
>.|TRBJ1-1|TRBV11-2|.
TGTGCCAGCAGCCCACTACAGGTGCCCCAGAACACTGAAGCTTTCTTT
CASSPLQVPQNTEAFF
>.|TRBJ2-2|TRBV10-3|.
TGTGCCATCAGTGAGTCGGAACGGCTAGCGTCGAACACCGGGGAGCTGTTTTTT
CAISESERLASNTGELFF
>.|TRBJ1-6|TRBV7-9|once
TGTTCCAGCCACCGGGACTTTGGGAATTCACCCCTCCACTTT
CSSHRDFGNSPLHF
>.|TRBJ2-2|TRBV27|.
TGTGCCAGCAGTCCGGGAAGGCACGGGGAGCTGTTTTTT
CASSPGRHGELFF
>TRBD1|TRBJ1-3|TRBV19|.
TGTGCCACGCGGGACAGGGCCTTCTCTGGAAACACCATATATTTT
CATRDRAFSGNTIYF
>TRBD1|TRBJ2-1|TRBV7-3|few
TGTGCCAGCAGCTTATGGGACAGTTCCTACAATGAGCAGTTCTTC
CASSLWDSSYNEQFF
>TRBD1|TRBJ2-7|TRBV29-1|few
TGCAGCGTCGGGGACAGGGGTCCCGGGAACGAGCAGTACTTC
CSVGDRGPGNEQYF
>.|TRBJ2-7|TRBV30|.
TGTGCCTGGAGTTTTGGGGCCCTCTCCTACGAGCAGTACTTC
CAWSFGALSYEQYF
>.|TRBJ2-2|TRBV11-3|.
TGTGCCAGCAGCCATCGGGGGATCACCGGGGAGCTGTTTTTT
CASSHRGITGELFF
>.|TRBJ2-2|TRBV5-1|.
TGCGCCAGCAGCTGGGGTTCAGGGTGGAACACCGGGGAGCTGTTTTTT
CASSWGSGWNTGELFF
>.|TRBJ2-1|TRBV4-1|.
TGCGCCAGCAGCCCAACTGCACCTCGGGTCAATGAGCAGTTCTTC
CASSPTAPRVNEQFF
>TRBD1|TRBJ1-1|TRBV15|few
TGTGCCACCAGCAGAGTTAGGGGGCGGAACACTGAAGCTTTCTTT
CATSRVRGRNTEAFF
>TRBD2|TRBJ2-1|TRBV5-1|.
TGCGCCAGCAGCTTGATGACTAGCGGGCCACAATCGGTTGAGCAGTTCTTC
CASSLMTSGPQSVEQFF
>.|TRBJ1-6|TRBV18|.
TGTGCCAGCTCACCATCGGCGAACAGGGATTCCGGTTCACCCCTCCACTTT
CASSPSANRDSGSPLHF
>.|TRBJ2-7|TRBV5-6|many
TGTGCCAGCAGCATAGCAGGGGACTACGAGCAGTACTTC
CASSIAGDYEQYF
>TRBD2|TRBJ2-7|TRBV2|.
TGTGCCAGCGGGGACTACTCCTACGAGCAGTACTTC
CASGDYSYEQYF
>.|TRBJ2-7|TRBV27|few
TGTGCCAGCAGTCTAGGCAGGGGCTCCTACGAGCAGTACTTC
CASSLGRGSYEQYF
>.|TRBJ2-5|TRBV18|once
TGTGCCAGCTCACCATCTTACCAAGAGACCCAGTACTTC
CASSPSYQETQYF
>TRBD1|TRBJ1-1|TRBV7-2|.
TGTGCCAGCAGCTTAGTGCCAGGGGGGAACACTGAAGCTTTCTTT
CASSLVPGGNTEAFF
>.|TRBJ1-3|TRBV5-8|.
TGTGCCAGCAGCGTAGCAGGGGCCTCTGGAAACACCATATATTTT
CASSVAGASGNTIYF
>.|TRBJ2-3|TRBV29-1|.
TGCAGCGTCGCGGTCGGGGGAGGCACAGATACGCAGTATTTT
CSVAVGGGTDTQYF
>.|TRBJ1-1|TRBV4-1|few
TGCGCCAGCAGCCAAGGGCGGCTCACTGAAGCTTTCTTT
CASSQGRLTEAFF
>.|TRBJ2-7|TRBV18|few
TGTGCCAGCTCACCACCGCGATCCTACGAGCAGTACTTC
CASSPPRSYEQYF
>.|TRBJ2-3|TRBV14|once
TGTGCCAGCAGCCTGCGGGGCTTTATGAGCACAGATACGCAGTATTTT
CASSLRGFMSTDTQYF
>.|TRBJ1-3|TRBV9|.
TGTGCCAGCAGCGTAGCCCCCCCCACAGGGACTGGAAACACCATATATTTT
CASSVAPPTGTGNTIYF
>.|TRBJ2-1|TRBV7-9|.
TGTGCCAGCACCCCCTGGGGGCTTGACAATGAGCAGTTCTTC
CASTPWGLDNEQFF
>.|TRBJ1-2|TRBV29-1|.
TGCAGCGGAGGGGAGGGTGGCTACACCTTC
CSGGEGGYTF
>TRBD1|TRBJ1-2|TRBV7-3|.
TGTGCCAGCAGCAGCGGGACAGGGGATGGCTACACCTTC
CASSSGTGDGYTF
>.|TRBJ2-7|TRBV7-9|few
TGTGCCAGCAGCTTGGCCGGGTATTCCTACGAGCAGTACTTC
CASSLAGYSYEQYF
>TRBD2|TRBJ2-7|TRBV7-9|.
TGTTCCAGCAGTGGACTAGCGGGGGAGGACGAGCAGTACTTC
CSSSGLAGEDEQYF
>TRBD2|TRBJ2-7|TRBV6-1|.
TGTGCCAGCATCCGAAGCGGGGGGGCCCGCGAGCAGTACTTC
CASIRSGGAREQYF
>TRBD1|TRBJ2-6|TRBV7-3|once
TGTGCCAGCAGCCAACGCCCGGACAGGACCTCTGGGGCCAACGTCCTGACTTTC
CASSQRPDRTSGANVLTF
>TRBD1|TRBJ2-7|TRBV2|.
TGTGCCAGCAGTGCCAGACAGGGGGCTCGGGGCGAGCAGTACTTC
CASSARQGARGEQYF
>.|TRBJ1-1|TRBV7-3|.
TGTGCCAGCAGCTTAAGAGCTGTGAACACTGAAGCTTTCTTT
CASSLRAVNTEAFF
>.|TRBJ1-2|TRBV2|few
TGTGCCAGCAGTGGCCTTCCAGGGGCCCTCTATGGCTACACCTTC
CASSGLPGALYGYTF
>.|TRBJ1-1|TRBV6-1|.
TGTGCCAGCGCGATAGAACCAGGGCGGGGAGCTTTCTTT
CASAIEPGRGAFF
>.|TRBJ1-4|TRBV29-1|.
TGCAGCGTTGACGGGGGGGCAGAAGAAAAACTGTTTTTT
CSVDGGAEEKLFF
>.|TRBJ1-1|TRBV7-2|few
TGTGCCAGCAGCGTAGGTGGGGCAAGGGGGAACACTGAAGCTTTCTTT
CASSVGGARGNTEAFF
>TRBD2|TRBJ2-3|TRBV4-2|.
TGTGCCAGCAGCCAAGATCGCGGGTTAGCGGGGAACACAGATACGCAGTATTTT
CASSQDRGLAGNTDTQYF
>TRBD1|TRBJ1-2|TRBV18|.
TGTGCCAGCTCACCGGCGGGACAGGACTATGGCTACACCTTC
CASSPAGQDYGYTF
>TRBD1|TRBJ2-3|TRBV5-1|.
TGCGCCAGCAGCCGGACCGGGACAGGGGTTGATACGCAGTATTTT
CASSRTGTGVDTQYF
>.|TRBJ2-7|TRBV5-1|.
TGCGCCAGCCGCGGGACTCTAACAGCCTACGAGCAGTACTTC
CASRGTLTAYEQYF
>.|TRBJ1-5|TRBV10-3|many
TGTGCCATCAGTGACGGAGAGCATCAGCCCCAGCATTTT
CAISDGEHQPQHF
>.|TRBJ2-7|TRBV18|.
TGTGCCAGCTCACTCCGACAGACAGCCTACGAGCAGTACTTC
CASSLRQTAYEQYF
>.|TRBJ1-1|TRBV5-1|.
TGCGCCAGCAGCTTGTCAGGCGCGAACACTGAAGCTTTCTTT
CASSLSGANTEAFF
>.|TRBJ2-5|TRBV2|.
TGTGCCAGCAGTGAAACCTGGGACAAGGGGAAGGAGACCCAGTACTTC
CASSETWDKGKETQYF
>.|TRBJ2-7|TRBV19|.
TGTGCCAGTAGTGCGGCAAGACAGGAGTCCTACGAGCAGTACTTC
CASSAARQESYEQYF
>TRBD1|TRBJ1-5|TRBV27|.
TGTGCCAGCAGTTTCATTACAGGGGGGAATCAGCCCCAGCATTTT
CASSFITGGNQPQHF
>TRBD1|TRBJ2-6|TRBV29-1|.
TGCAGCGTGGACAGGACCTCTGGGGCCAACGTCCTGACTTTC
CSVDRTSGANVLTF
>.|TRBJ2-2|TRBV7-9|.
TGTGCCAGCAGCTACCGAGAGAGCGTCGGGGAGCTGTTTTTT
CASSYRESVGELFF
>TRBD1|TRBJ1-6|TRBV5-6|.
TGTGCCAGCAGCATTGACAGGGGGTCTTCTTCACCCCTCCACTTT
CASSIDRGSSSPLHF